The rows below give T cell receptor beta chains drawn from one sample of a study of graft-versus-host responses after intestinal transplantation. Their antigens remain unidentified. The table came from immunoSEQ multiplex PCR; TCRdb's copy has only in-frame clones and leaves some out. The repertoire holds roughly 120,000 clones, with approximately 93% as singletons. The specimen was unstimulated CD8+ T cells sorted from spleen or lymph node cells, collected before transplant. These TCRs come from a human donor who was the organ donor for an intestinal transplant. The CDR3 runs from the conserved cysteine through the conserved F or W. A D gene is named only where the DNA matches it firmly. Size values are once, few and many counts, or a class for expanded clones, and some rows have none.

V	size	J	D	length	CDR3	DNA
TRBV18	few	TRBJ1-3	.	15	CASSLYSLFGNTIYF	TGTGCCAGCTCCCTTTACAGTCTGTTTGGAAACACCATATATTTT
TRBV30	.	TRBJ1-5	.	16	CAWSVPSGVVGQPQHF	TGTGCCTGGAGTGTACCTTCGGGCGTGGTCGGTCAGCCCCAGCATTTT
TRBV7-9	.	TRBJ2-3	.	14	CASRPTPSTDTQYF	TGTGCCAGCAGACCGACACCCAGCACAGATACGCAGTATTTT
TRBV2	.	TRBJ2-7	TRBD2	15	CASSEARGLVSEQYF	TGTGCCAGCAGTGAAGCCAGGGGACTAGTATCCGAGCAGTACTTC
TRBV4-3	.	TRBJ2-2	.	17	CASSQDPEGAGTGELFF	TGCGCCAGCAGCCAAGATCCGGAGGGGGCAGGGACCGGGGAGCTGTTTTTT
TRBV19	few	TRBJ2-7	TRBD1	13	CASRGTGSYEQYF	TGTGCCAGTAGGGGGACAGGCTCCTACGAGCAGTACTTC
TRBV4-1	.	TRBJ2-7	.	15	CASSQSGLGRYEQYF	TGCGCCAGCAGCCAATCCGGCTTGGGCCGGTACGAGCAGTACTTC
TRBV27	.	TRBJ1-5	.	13	CASSFLRNQPQHF	TGTGCCAGCAGTTTTCTCAGGAATCAGCCCCAGCATTTT
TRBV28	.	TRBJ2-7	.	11	CASSYLGEQYF	TGTGCCAGCAGCTACTTGGGGGAGCAGTACTTC
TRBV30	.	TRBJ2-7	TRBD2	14	CAWSLGLGQYEQYF	TGTGCCTGGAGTTTGGGACTAGGACAGTACGAGCAGTACTTC
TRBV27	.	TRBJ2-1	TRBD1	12	CASSPWTGQQFF	TGTGCCAGCAGTCCATGGACAGGGCAGCAGTTCTTC
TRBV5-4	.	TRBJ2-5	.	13	CASSSRVQETQYF	TGTGCCAGCAGCTCCAGGGTCCAAGAGACCCAGTACTTC
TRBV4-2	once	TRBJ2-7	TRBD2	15	CASSQDPGLAGEQYF	TGTGCCAGCAGCCAAGACCCGGGACTAGCGGGCGAGCAGTACTTC
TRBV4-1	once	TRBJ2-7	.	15	CASSGRDLSGSEQYF	TGCGCCAGCAGCGGCCGGGACCTCTCGGGGAGCGAGCAGTACTTC
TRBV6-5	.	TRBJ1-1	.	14	CASSHYRGLPEAFF	TGTGCCAGCAGTCACTATCGGGGGTTGCCTGAAGCTTTCTTT
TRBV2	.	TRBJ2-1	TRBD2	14	CASSGLAGYNEQFF	TGTGCCAGCAGTGGGCTAGCGGGTTACAATGAGCAGTTCTTC
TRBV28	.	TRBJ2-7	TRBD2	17	CASSYQLYGTRIYEQYF	TGTGCCAGCAGTTACCAGCTTTATGGGACTAGGATATACGAGCAGTACTTC
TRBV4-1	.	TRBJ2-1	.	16	CASSQDVSGGYNEQFF	TGTGCCAGCAGCCAAGATGTTTCTGGGGGCTACAATGAGCAGTTCTTC
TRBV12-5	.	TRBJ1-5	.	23	CASGLAPRGGAKGQKISNQPQHF	TGTGCTAGTGGTTTGGCGCCCCGGGGGGGGGCCAAGGGACAAAAAATCTCTAATCAGCCCCAGCATTTT
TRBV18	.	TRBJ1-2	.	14	CASSNSTINYGYTF	TGTGCCAGCTCTAATTCCACGATTAACTATGGCTACACCTTC
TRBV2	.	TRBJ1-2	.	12	CASRGQNYGYTF	TGTGCCAGCAGGGGACAAAACTATGGCTACACCTTC
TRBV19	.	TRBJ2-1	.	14	CASSASSSYNEQFF	TGTGCCAGTAGCGCTAGTAGCTCCTACAATGAGCAGTTCTTC
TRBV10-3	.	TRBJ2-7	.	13	CAINPTDTYEQYF	TGTGCCATCAATCCGACGGACACCTACGAGCAGTACTTC
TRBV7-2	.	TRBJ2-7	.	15	CASSVYRDGTYEQYF	TGTGCCAGCAGCGTCTACCGGGACGGAACCTACGAGCAGTACTTC
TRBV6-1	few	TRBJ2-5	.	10	CASSEETQYF	TGTGCCAGCAGTGAAGAGACCCAGTACTTC
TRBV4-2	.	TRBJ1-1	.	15	CASSQDMGMNTEAFF	TGTGCCAGCAGCCAAGATATGGGCATGAACACTGAAGCTTTCTTT
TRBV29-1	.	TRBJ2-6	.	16	CSVGGTASPGANVLTF	TGCAGCGTCGGGGGGACAGCCTCCCCTGGGGCCAACGTCCTGACTTTC
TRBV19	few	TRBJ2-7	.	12	CASMGGKNEQYF	TGTGCCAGTATGGGGGGAAAAAACGAGCAGTACTTC
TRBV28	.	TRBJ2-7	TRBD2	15	CASSRWTSQAYEQYF	TGTGCCAGCAGTCGATGGACTAGCCAAGCCTACGAGCAGTACTTC
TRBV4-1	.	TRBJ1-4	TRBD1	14	CASSLTGANEKLFF	TGCGCCAGCAGCCTGACAGGGGCTAATGAAAAACTGTTTTTT
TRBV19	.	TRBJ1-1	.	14	CASSHGQFSTEAFF	TGTGCCAGTAGCCACGGACAGTTTTCGACTGAAGCTTTCTTT
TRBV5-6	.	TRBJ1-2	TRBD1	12	CASSLAGGGYTF	TGTGCCAGCAGCTTGGCAGGGGGAGGCTACACCTTC